This is a list of T cell receptor beta chains from one sample in a study of shared clonotypes between healthy human individuals. Some clones are missing from TCRdb's copy, which holds only in-frame ones; the method was immunoSEQ multiplex PCR. The sample has about 2.3 million clones; 80% to 95% are singletons. The sequencing input was naive CD4+ T cells from PBMCs. Receptors were obtained from a man younger than 30 in good health. Some clones in this sample may be carry-over from other donors' samples. CDR3s include the opening cysteine and the closing phenylalanine or tryptophan. The D gene is left open where the match is weak. Clone size, where shown, is once, few, many, or a class for clones that have expanded.

J,D,V,size,CDR3,DNA
TRBJ1-1,-,TRBV28,few,CASTPVSTEAFF,TGTGCCAGCACCCCGGTTAGCACTGAAGCTTTCTTT
TRBJ2-7,TRBD2,TRBV7-2,-,CASSSRAGTGLEQYF,TGTGCCAGCAGCTCCCGAGCGGGAACGGGACTCGAGCAGTACTTC
TRBJ1-1,-,TRBV10-3,-,CAIRQTGASNTEAFF,TGTGCCATCAGACAAACGGGGGCTTCAAACACTGAAGCTTTCTTT
TRBJ1-2,TRBD1,TRBV6-5,-,CASRPGQGMGGYTF,TGTGCCAGCAGACCCGGACAGGGGATGGGAGGCTACACCTTC
TRBJ2-1,TRBD2,TRBV6-1,-,CASSGRPGTSGYNEQFF,TGTGCCAGCAGTGGGAGACCCGGGACTAGCGGGTACAATGAGCAGTTCTTC
TRBJ2-5,TRBD1,TRBV2,-,CASSYTTGGQETQYF,TGTGCCAGCAGTTATACAACAGGGGGCCAAGAGACCCAGTACTTC
TRBJ2-1,-,TRBV18,-,CASSPLGSVNEQFF,TGTGCCAGCTCACCACTTGGATCAGTCAATGAGCAGTTCTTC
TRBJ2-7,-,TRBV4-3,-,CASSLSISRDSGPYEQYF,TGCGCCAGCAGCCTATCGATTAGTCGGGACTCCGGCCCCTACGAGCAGTACTTC
TRBJ2-7,TRBD1,TRBV2,-,CASRWGGTGKGSEQYF,TGTGCCAGCAGGTGGGGGGGGACAGGGAAAGGTTCCGAGCAGTACTTC
TRBJ2-4,-,TRBV2,-,CASRGIAGGNIQYF,TGTGCCAGCAGAGGTATAGCTGGGGGGAACATTCAGTACTTC
TRBJ1-6,TRBD1,TRBV28,-,CASSGDRSSSPLHF,TGTGCCAGCAGTGGGGACAGGTCGAGTTCACCCCTCCACTTT
TRBJ2-1,-,TRBV5-8,-,CASSLAPLMGGEQFF,TGTGCCAGCAGCTTGGCTCCTCTGATGGGGGGTGAGCAGTTCTTC
TRBJ2-7,TRBD2,TRBV4-1,-,CASSQLLAGDHEQYF,TGCGCCAGCAGCCAACTACTAGCGGGAGACCACGAGCAGTACTTC
TRBJ1-2,-,TRBV2,-,CASSDEGFLGGYTF,TGTGCCAGCAGTGATGAAGGGTTCCTAGGTGGCTACACCTTC
TRBJ1-2,-,TRBV29-1,once,CSVEEGTINYGYTF,TGCAGCGTTGAAGAGGGTACCATTAACTATGGCTACACCTTC
TRBJ1-4,-,TRBV7-9,-,CASRVRNEKLFF,TGTGCCAGTAGGGTCAGGAATGAAAAACTGTTTTTT
TRBJ2-1,TRBD2,TRBV2,-,CASSDGTRYNEQFF,TGTGCCAGCAGTGACGGGACTAGGTACAATGAGCAGTTCTTC
TRBJ2-7,-,TRBV28,-,CASTDFGDYEQYF,TGTGCCAGCACCGATTTTGGGGACTACGAGCAGTACTTC
TRBJ1-1,-,TRBV6-5,-,CASSYSPLNTEAFF,TGTGCCAGCAGTTACTCCCCCCTGAACACTGAAGCTTTCTTT
TRBJ2-3,TRBD2,TRBV9,-,CASSVGLALSTDTQYF,TGTGCCAGCAGCGTAGGACTAGCCCTAAGCACAGATACGCAGTATTTT
TRBJ2-5,-,TRBV19,-,CASTKGRRDQETQYF,TGTGCCAGTACTAAAGGTCGGCGGGACCAAGAGACCCAGTACTTC
TRBJ2-3,-,TRBV9,-,CASSLGPRTDTQYF,TGTGCCAGCAGCCTTGGGCCGCGCACAGATACGCAGTATTTT
TRBJ2-7,-,TRBV5-4,-,CASSFLRESGEQYF,TGTGCCAGCAGCTTTCTTAGGGAATCGGGTGAGCAGTACTTC
TRBJ2-5,-,TRBV5-1,-,CASSLGQPQETQYF,TGCGCCAGCAGCTTAGGACAGCCACAAGAGACCCAGTACTTC
TRBJ2-7,-,TRBV5-1,once,CASSLAVTGSNYEQYF,TGCGCCAGCAGCTTGGCCGTAACAGGGTCTAACTACGAGCAGTACTTC
TRBJ1-1,TRBD1,TRBV5-1,-,CASSRTTGGNTEAFF,TGCGCCAGCAGCCGCACGACAGGGGGGAACACTGAAGCTTTCTTT
TRBJ1-3,TRBD1,TRBV18,-,CASSTLTWTGGAPSSGNTIYF,TGTGCCAGCTCAACACTAACCTGGACAGGGGGCGCCCCGAGCTCTGGAAACACCATATATTTT
TRBJ2-7,TRBD2,TRBV5-1,-,CASSQKRTSDSSYEQYF,TGCGCCAGCAGCCAAAAACGGACTAGCGACAGCTCCTACGAGCAGTACTTC
TRBJ1-2,TRBD1,TRBV27,-,CASRATGAGYGYTF,TGTGCCAGCAGGGCGACAGGGGCAGGCTATGGCTACACCTTC
TRBJ2-6,-,TRBV18,-,CASSPNPGANVLTF,TGTGCCAGCTCACCCAATCCTGGGGCCAACGTCCTGACTTTC
TRBJ2-3,-,TRBV2,-,CASSGGTDTQYF,TGTGCCAGCAGTGGGGGGACAGATACGCAGTATTTT
TRBJ1-3,TRBD1,TRBV18,once,CASTAGTGGPNTIYF,TGTGCCAGCACAGCCGGGACAGGGGGACCTAACACCATATATTTT
TRBJ1-5,-,TRBV19,-,CASSIYQGIKGGQPQHF,TGTGCCAGTAGTATATATCAGGGTATCAAGGGTGGTCAGCCCCAGCATTTT
TRBJ2-5,-,TRBV5-4,-,CASSLASGSQETQYF,TGTGCCAGCAGCTTGGCGTCGGGTAGCCAAGAGACCCAGTACTTC
TRBJ2-7,TRBD1,TRBV10-3,-,CATRRSPGQGPYEQYF,TGTGCCACCAGACGATCTCCGGGACAGGGCCCCTACGAGCAGTACTTC
TRBJ1-2,-,TRBV2,-,CASSVRDTIYGYTF,TGTGCCAGCAGTGTTCGGGACACTATCTATGGCTACACCTTC
TRBJ1-2,-,TRBV6-4,-,CASSGSGDYGYTF,TGTGCCAGCAGTGGTTCAGGGGACTATGGCTACACCTTC
TRBJ2-7,-,TRBV14,-,CASSPSFPGTEYEQYF,TGTGCCAGCAGCCCTTCCTTCCCCGGGACGGAATACGAGCAGTACTTC
TRBJ2-7,TRBD2,TRBV10-3,-,CAIDKDASGIDEQYF,TGTGCCATTGACAAAGACGCTAGCGGGATCGACGAGCAGTACTTC
TRBJ2-5,TRBD2,TRBV9,-,CASSVGSSGQETQYF,TGTGCCAGCAGCGTAGGGTCTAGCGGACAAGAGACCCAGTACTTC
TRBJ1-1,-,TRBV19,once,CASSSLALQQMNTEAFF,TGTGCCAGTAGTTCCCTCGCCTTACAGCAAATGAACACTGAAGCTTTCTTT
TRBJ2-1,-,TRBV11-3,-,CASSTQGGGDEQFF,TGTGCCAGCAGCACTCAGGGGGGTGGCGATGAGCAGTTCTTC
TRBJ2-5,-,TRBV7-8,-,CATEGREETQYF,TGTGCCACGGAGGGCAGGGAAGAGACCCAGTACTTC
TRBJ1-2,-,TRBV6-1,-,CASSESSGTSPYGYTF,TGTGCCAGCAGTGAATCCAGCGGGACGTCGCCCTATGGCTACACCTTC
TRBJ2-5,-,TRBV7-2,-,CASSLRGSPQETQYF,TGTGCCAGCAGCTTACGTGGGAGTCCTCAAGAGACCCAGTACTTC
TRBJ2-2,TRBD1,TRBV15,-,CATSRDGTGKGGELFF,TGTGCCACCAGCAGAGATGGGACAGGCAAGGGCGGGGAGCTGTTTTTT
TRBJ2-3,TRBD1,TRBV4-3,-,CASSQAGGRADTQYF,TGCGCCAGCAGCCAAGCAGGGGGCAGGGCAGATACGCAGTATTTT
TRBJ2-2,TRBD1,TRBV5-1,-,CASSYPGGSNTGELFF,TGCGCCAGCAGCTACCCAGGGGGTTCGAACACCGGGGAGCTGTTTTTT
TRBJ1-1,-,TRBV29-1,-,CSVGGKLSPEAFF,TGCAGCGTTGGGGGGAAACTGTCCCCTGAAGCTTTCTTT